The present T cell receptor (beta chain) was sequenced within a study of shared clonotypes between healthy human individuals. The CDR3 spans 14 residues. Per the germline V gene, CDR1 is MNHEY and CDR2 is SMNVEV (reference sequence). V dropped 5 bases and J dropped 2 bases, with 13 bases sitting between them. Assay: immunoSEQ multiplex PCR; the TCRdb copy retains only in-frame clones and omits some. The sample lists more than 2 million clones, roughly 95% seen once, with 0.1% to 0.15% in the top ten. A single count supports this clone. Its antigen is currently unknown. Study findings and constraints: Only a few donors were included, so the genetic and exposure-history diversity represented was limited. It was only blood that was sampled, and tissue repertoires likely differ.

Sequencing was performed on naive CD4+ T cells sorted from blood. Subset indicated: CD45RA+ positively selected. The chain carries TRBV27 and TRBJ2-7; D is possibly TRBD1 (6 bases). The TCR sequence derives from a man younger than 35 in good health. The CDR3 nucleotides read TGTGCCAGCAGTGGACAGCCTAAAACCTACGAGCAGTACTTC. This codes for CASSGQPKTYEQYF.